This T cell receptor beta chain was profiled in a study of post-analysis software for immune sequencing data (dated by TCRdb to about 2015). Some background on the complete study: Recorded disease courses included relapsing-remitting, secondary progressive and progressive-relapsing multiple sclerosis, with some patients lacking subtype annotation. Patient repertoires were compared against 11 previously published healthy control repertoires from donors aged about 6 to 28 years. A subset of samples was prepared in parallel using single-end sample barcoding, then pooled and co-amplified after Illumina adapter ligation. Results and caveats for the whole study, not just this receptor: Compared with controls, multiple sclerosis patients had significantly lower normalized Chao1 diversity, a finding suggesting substantial peripheral T-cell clonal expansion. Direct clustering with F measure showed strong co-clustering of samples prepared in the same batch, prompting a batch-effect correction. Roughly 5 TRBV segments, including TRBV5-6, TRBV5-1 and TRBV20-1, were significantly more frequent in patients than controls. The control group was slightly older than the multiple sclerosis patient group.

A remark on this clonotype: Its antigen remains undetermined. No base qualities exist here, and no much larger clone lies one base off it.

The CDR3 covers 15 residues, taking in both the cysteine and the phenylalanine. CDR3 DNA only is kept here, 45 bases in frame from base 1. At the junction V is shortened by 7 bases and J by 4 bases; bases outside the gene matches: 5. Receptor amplification or capture employed PCR. The run used an Illumina HiSeq 2500. To reduce PCR and sequencing biases, unique molecular identifiers were built into the TCR beta cDNA libraries. Every 1 to 10 million input T cells yielded approximately 500,000 cDNA molecules, meaning each molecule approximated one T cell. The same protocol used for the earlier healthy control dataset was applied to prepare and sequence the patient libraries. Samples belonging to the same batch were prepared together, multiplexed and sequenced on a shared HiSeq lane. As for the authors' bioinformatics: MIGEC was used to process the raw barcoded reads, and molecular identifier groups with only a single read were discarded before consensus assembly and CDR3 extraction. VDJtools was used for post-analysis of the clonotype tables, and diversity was normalized by down-sampling every dataset to the size of the smallest sample. Repertoire overlap clustering matched CDR3 amino acid but not nucleotide sequences to correct batch-related cross-sample contamination. Starting from the raw public reads, TCRdb applied fastp trimming at Q25, assembled clones with MiXCR and retained in-frame beta chains. Each CDR3 protein appears once, grouped with its most common genes and DNA. TCRdb's processing, not the study's, gives the V and J calls here. The sample contains 750,000 to 900,000 distinct CDR3 sequences, roughly 50% of them found a single time. Roughly 5.2% of the sample belongs to the ten largest clones.

To demonstrate the VDJtools post-analysis software, the study profiled TCR beta repertoires from the peripheral blood of about 13 young patients with multiple sclerosis. The multiple sclerosis patients were children and adolescents ranging in age from roughly 6 to 15 years. Sample: blood. This sequence originates from a girl between 5 and 17 years old with multiple sclerosis. The rearrangement combines TRBV12-3 or TRBV12-4 with TRBJ2-5; TRBD2 matches 14 bases in the middle. CDR3 loop: CASTLGLAGGETQYF. In nucleotide form, the sequence is TGTGCCAGCACCCTTGGACTAGCGGGAGGAGAGACCCAGTACTTC.